This TCR beta chain appears in the sequencing data of a study of graft-versus-host responses after intestinal transplantation. TCRdb keeps only in-frame clones here, not all; method: immunoSEQ multiplex PCR. The table has 99,000 or so clones, about nine tenths seen once. This CDR3 is built from 13 residues. Germline CDR1 reads PRHDT; CDR2 reads FYEKMQ (reference sequence). V gave up 5 bases and J gave up 4 bases, with 11 bases separating them. As concerns this clone: No antigen is known for it.

Sequenced material: unstimulated CD8+ T cells sorted from spleen or lymph node cells, taken before transplant. The V and J genes are TRBV13 and TRBJ1-2; D is uncertain. This sequence originates from a human donor who was the organ donor for an intestinal transplant. The CDR3 spells CASSPLPRYGYTF. The CDR3 DNA follows: TGTGCCAGCAGCCCTCTCCCCCGCTATGGCTACACCTTC.